The entry that follows covers one T cell receptor beta chain sequence. Its antigen remains unidentified. Researchers tagged individual cDNA molecules with unique molecular identifiers. TCRdb redid the calling of the 5' RACE reads with MiXCR, one entry per CDR3 protein. The sample yields about 64,000 distinct CDR3 sequences, under 15% seen once. V was clipped by 5 bases and J by 5 bases, with 6 bases between them. CDR1 and CDR2 (germline): SGHTA, FQGNSA. This CDR3 spans 11 amino acids. This sample is part of a study of early T cells in non-severe SARS-CoV-2 infection. Study-level background: Sequenced material consisted of bulk RNA (from unsorted whole blood), and chains were unpaired. The study, taken as a whole, reports: VDJdb matching, biased toward anti-spike CD8 responses, missed private and CD4 specificities.

This TCR was sampled from an adult who was a healthcare worker with PCR-confirmed SARS-CoV-2 infection or an uninfected control (not recorded which). V and J are TRBV7-2 and TRBJ2-5; no reliable D call. Sequences were obtained from whole blood. In DNA form, the CDR3 reads TGTGCCAGCAGCCCTTATGAGACCCAGTACTTC. This encodes CASSPYETQYF.